Following are 9 T cell receptor beta chains from one sample sequenced in a study of CXCR4 blockade with PD-1 therapy in pancreatic cancer (dated by TCRdb to the late 2010s). Library preparation was by the immunoSEQ multiplex PCR assay. Not all clones reach the TCRdb copy of this immuneACCESS table, which keeps in-frame sequences only. Checked studies attribute under half of the gap to unresolved V genes and leave the rest unexplained. This sample comprises about 8,100 clones, roughly 50% of them detected only once. 5.5% to 8.5% of the sample rests with the top ten. Sequences were obtained from tumor tissue. Source of these receptors: a human donor with pancreatic ductal adenocarcinoma.

The chain is built from TRBV5-1 and TRBJ2-1; 9 bases fit TRBD1. Germline values: CDR1 SGHRS, CDR2 YFSETQ. Losses at the gene ends were 0 bases for V and 8 bases for J; bases not matched to a gene: 6. This CDR3 has 15 residues. For the CDR3, the DNA is TGCGCCAGCAGCTTGGAACAGGGGGCATGGGATGAGCAGTTCTTC. Translation: CASSLEQGAWDEQFF. Based on the CDR3 plus reference TRBV5-1 and TRBJ2-1, the full variable domain is KAGVTQTPRYLIKTRGQQVTLSCSPISGHRSVSWYQQTPGQGLQFLFEYFSETQRNKGNFPGRFSGRQFSNSRSEMNVSTLELGDSALYLCASSLEQGAWDEQFFGPGTRLTVL.

The CDR3 loop is CASSLLTGGTGELFF. The CDR3, as DNA: TGTGCCAGCAGCTTATTGACAGGGGGGACCGGGGAGCTGTTTTTT. This chain uses TRBV11-3 with TRBJ2-2; 9 nucleotides agree with TRBD1. J gave up 5 bases and V 2 bases, and 3 bases lay outside the gene matches. The CDR3 consists of 15 residues. CDR1 and CDR2 from the germline V gene are SGHNT and YENEEA.

J is TRBJ2-6 and V is TRBV5-1, with D unclear. This CDR3 is 17 amino acids long. Germline loops: CDR1 SGHRS, CDR2 YFSETQ. Trimming left V 2 bases short and J 2 bases short, with 14 bases between. The CDR3 bases are TGCGCCAGCAGCTTTGGCAGTGGTAACGCTGGGGCCAACGTCCTGACTTTC. Protein sequence: CASSFGSGNAGANVLTF.

In its sample, this clone was seen a few times. The chain joins TRBV29-1 to TRBJ2-1; 10 bases fit TRBD1. V lost 1 base, J lost 7 bases, and 7 bases stayed unmatched. CDR3 length: 15 amino acids. The germline V gene has CDR1 SQVTM and CDR2 ANQGSEA. The CDR3, as DNA: TGCAGCGTTGAAGTTCCGGGACAGGGGAGGAATGAGCAGTTCTTC. Amino acid sequence: CSVEVPGQGRNEQFF.

This clone is classed as medium-sized. In nucleotides, the CDR3 is TGTGCCAGCAGCGTAGGGGATCCGGGCTTATATGGCTACACCTTC. Amino acid sequence: CASSVGDPGLYGYTF. The chain recombines TRBV9 with TRBJ1-2; D unresolved. With 0 bases removed from V and 5 bases from J, the gap between germline ends came to 14 bases. Germline CDR1 SGDLS, CDR2 YYNGEE. The CDR3 has 15 amino acids.

Comments on this clone: The junction shows a germline mismatch at one end, possibly a read error. The V and J genes are TRBV15 and TRBJ2-1; D possibly corresponds to TRBD2 (7 bases). Germline CDR1 and CDR2: LNHNV and YYDKDF (reference sequence). The CDR3 is 16 amino acids. DNA for the CDR3: TGTGCCACCAGCAGAGATAAGGGGGGGCCCTATAATGAGCAGTTCTTC. It encodes CATSRDKGGPYNEQFF.

This clone was picked up a small number of times. The chain recombines TRBV11-3 with TRBJ2-6; possibly TRBD2 for D (7 bases). This CDR3 is 16 amino acids long. CDR1 is SGHNT, CDR2 YENEEA, per germline. Trimming pared 5 bases from V and 0 bases from J, leaving 11 bases between. The CDR3 DNA is TGTGCCAGCAGCGACAGGACTAGCTCTGGGGCCAACGTCCTGACTTTC. The encoded protein is CASSDRTSSGANVLTF.

The V and J genes are TRBV28 and TRBJ2-3; possibly TRBD1 or TRBD2 for D (5 bases each). V was shortened by 8 bases and J by 1 base, with 10 bases between the two germline ends. The V gene's germline CDR1 is MDHEN and CDR2 SYDVKM. The CDR3 sequence is 13 residues long. The CDR3 DNA is TGTGCCAGCCACTTGGGGGGCACAGATACGCAGTATTTT. This translates into CASHLGGTDTQYF.

This clone showed up just a few times. This chain connects TRBV18 to TRBJ2-4; tentatively, D is TRBD1 (6 bases). The CDR3 consists of 16 residues. Trimming pared 3 bases from V and 0 bases from J, leaving 12 bases between. From germline, CDR1 is KGHSH and CDR2 LQKENI. The DNA of the CDR3 is TGTGCCAGCTCACCGACAGGCAGTGAAGCCAAAAACATTCAGTACTTC. This encodes CASSPTGSEAKNIQYF.